This T cell receptor beta chain was sequenced during a study of human T cells and chemical hapten exposure. About the study: The patients were mostly female; they had alopecia areata, totalis or universalis.

This clonotype has more than one count but fewer than ten. Using its own MiXCR run on the RACE reads, TCRdb lists one record per CDR3 protein. The table has roughly 50,000 distinct CDR3 sequences, roughly a tenth seen once. The CDR3 contains 16 residues. Germline loops: CDR1 MDHEN, CDR2 SYDVKM. The V gene end was trimmed by 4 bases and the J gene end by 0 bases; junction bases not matched to a gene: 7. Documented time point: pre-sensitization, week 0. The treatment is: therapeutic diphenylcyclopropenone sensitization with weekly scalp DPC. Total RNA was extracted from unfractionated whole blood. The sample in question was whole blood, obtained in connection with sensitization to the hapten diphenylcyclopropenone (DPC). The rearrangement links TRBV28 to TRBJ2-3; 7 bases fit TRBD1. This receptor was obtained from a woman aged 30 to 39 with alopecia areata. Some clones in this sample may be carry-over from other donors' samples. The CDR3, as DNA: TGTGCCAGCAGTTCGAACAGGGGTCCTAGCACAGATACGCAGTATTTT. Translation gives CASSSNRGPSTDTQYF.